The T cell receptor beta chain described here comes from a study of control samples from healthy donors and cancer patients. Germline CDR1 MNHEY, CDR2 SMNVEV (reference sequence). CDR3 size: 13 residues. Trimming shortened V by 6 bases and J by 2 bases, and 8 bases separated the two germline ends. The table came from immunoSEQ multiplex PCR; TCRdb's copy has only in-frame clones and leaves some out. The table includes under 200,000 clones, roughly 95% detected once. V is TRBV27 and J is TRBJ1-5; D might be TRBD1 (5 bases). This TCR was sampled from a woman aged 25-40 years in good health. Specimen: blood. CDR3 sequence reads: CASRARGNQPQHF. CDR3 in DNA: TGTGCCAGCAGGGCCAGGGGCAATCAGCCCCAGCATTTT.